These 27 T cell receptor beta chains originate from one sample sequenced in a study of blood T cell repertoires in COVID-19. Here immunoSEQ multiplex PCR was the method, and the copy in TCRdb shows in-frame clones only, minus some. The sample holds under 200,000 clones, around nine tenths seen once. Sequencing used peripheral blood. The receptors originated from a man in his fifties or sixties with COVID-19, enrolled during active disease.

The chain has TRBV5-4 and TRBJ2-2; a weak D match, TRBD1 (6 bases). Per the germline V gene, CDR1 is SGHNT and CDR2 is YYREEE (reference sequence). The CDR3 totals 13 residues. Trimming pared 6 bases from V and 10 bases from J, leaving 16 bases between. In nucleotides, the CDR3 is TGTGCCAGCACTACGCCAGGGGCGGAGGAGCTGTTTTTT. This codes for CASTTPGAEELFF. The complete variable domain, with remaining parts taken from reference TRBV5-4 and TRBJ2-2, reads ETGVTQSPTHLIKTRGQQVTLRCSSQSGHNTVSWYQQALGQGPQFIFQYYREEENGRGNFPPRFSGLQFPNYSSELNVNALELDDSALYLCASTTPGAEELFFGEGSRLTVL.

The rearrangement joins TRBV5-1 to TRBJ2-5, with TRBD2 matching over 12 bases. The CDR3 consists of 14 residues. Germline lookup yields CDR1 SGHRS and CDR2 YFSETQ. After removal of 5 bases from V and 5 bases from J, the junction contained 4 bases not matched to a gene. This CDR3 reads CASRTGTSGETQYF. CDR3 bases: TGCGCCAGCAGAACCGGGACTAGCGGGGAGACCCAGTACTTC.

The genes are TRBV4-3 and TRBJ1-1; TRBD1 is a possible D gene (5 bases). V lost 6 bases to trimming and J lost 1 base, with 9 bases between them. This CDR3 is 13 amino acids long. Germline V gives CDR1 LGHNA, CDR2 YSLEER. The CDR3 DNA sequence: TGCGCCAGCAGGGGGCAGGGGAACACTGAAGCTTTCTTT. As protein: CASRGQGNTEAFF.

The V call is TRBV20-1, the J call TRBJ2-3; 10 bases align to TRBD2. Trimming at V came to 3 bases and at J to 0 bases, leaving 3 bases not matched to a gene. The length of the CDR3 is 15 residues. CDR1 and CDR2 (germline): DFQATT, SNEGSKA (reference sequence). The CDR3 region is CSASRTSGSTDTQYF. The CDR3 DNA reads TGCAGTGCTAGTAGGACTAGCGGTAGCACAGATACGCAGTATTTT.

The chain combines TRBV29-1 with TRBJ2-7; tentative D call: TRBD1 (6 bases). Trimming stripped 4 bases from V and 1 base from J, with 11 bases between. Germline lookup yields CDR1 SQVTM and CDR2 ANQGSEA. The CDR3 contains 13 residues. The CDR3 sequence: CSVVRDMSYEQYF. The DNA of the CDR3 is TGCAGCGTTGTTAGGGACATGTCCTACGAGCAGTACTTC.

The chain carries TRBV7-6 and TRBJ2-2; TRBD2 matches 8 bases. Germline V gives CDR1 SGHVS, CDR2 FNYEAQ. The J segment lost 4 bases and the V segment lost 5 bases, leaving 6 bases of the junction unmatched. This CDR3 spans 15 amino acids. The CDR3 bases are TGTGCCAGCAGCCCTCGGGGGGGCCTCACCGGGGAGCTGTTTTTT. It codes for CASSPRGGLTGELFF.

The V and J genes are TRBV4-3 and TRBJ2-1, with TRBD2 matching 7 bases. The CDR3 extends over 14 amino acids. The V gene end was trimmed by 10 bases and the J gene end by 5 bases; junction bases not matched to a gene: 11. Germline V lookup: CDR1 LGHNA, CDR2 YSLEER. The CDR3 sequence: CATKVAGVNNEQFF. CDR3 DNA: TGCGCCACAAAGGTCGCGGGAGTTAACAATGAGCAGTTCTTC.

This clone was found once. The chain is built from TRBV12-3 or TRBV12-4 and TRBJ1-1; no clear D gene. The CDR3 is made up of 12 amino acids. V shed 6 bases and J shed 6 bases, with 11 bases lying between them. The CDR3, as DNA: TGTGCCAGCAGAATCTTGGGCGCTGAAGCTTTCTTT. Its translation: CASRILGAEAFF.

The chain joins TRBV19 to TRBJ1-4; D might be TRBD1 (5 bases). This CDR3 region has 14 residues. Trimming took 6 bases from V and 2 from J, leaving 10 bases between them. Germline V gene sequence: CDR1 LNHDA, CDR2 SQIVND (reference sequence). DNA of the CDR3: TGTGCCAGTAGCGGGTCAGGGACTAATGAAAAACTGTTTTTT. Translation gives CASSGSGTNEKLFF.

The V call is TRBV9, the J call TRBJ2-7; TRBD2 aligns across 13 bases. This CDR3 spans 16 amino acids. With V trimmed by 3 bases and J by 0 bases, 3 bases remained unmatched. Germline V lookup: CDR1 SGDLS, CDR2 YYNGEE. The CDR3 DNA reads as TGTGCCAGCAGCGCCGGGACTAGCGGGACCTCCTACGAGCAGTACTTC. Encoded protein: CASSAGTSGTSYEQYF.

V usage is TRBV11-3 and J usage is TRBJ2-3; TRBD2 might be the D (5 bases). Germline V gives CDR1 SGHNT, CDR2 YENEEA. V was cut by 1 base and J by 5 bases, with 10 bases left in between. The CDR3 extends over 14 amino acids. CDR3 coding DNA: TGTGCCAGCAGCTTAGGGACCAGCGGAGATACGCAGTATTTT. Translating it yields CASSLGTSGDTQYF.

This sequence joins TRBV7-8 and TRBJ1-3; a possible D gene is TRBD1 (6 bases). CDR3 length equals 17 residues. Trimming cost V 3 bases and J 2 bases, with 17 bases left between them. Per germline, CDR1 SGHVS and CDR2 FQNEAQ. The CDR3 coding sequence is TGTGCCAGCAGCTTCAGACCGACAGGAACAGCTGGAAACACCATATATTTT. It is translated as CASSFRPTGTAGNTIYF.

The rearrangement joins TRBV5-1 to TRBJ2-5, with 10 bases lining up with TRBD1. The length of the CDR3 is 15 residues. Germline loops: CDR1 SGHRS, CDR2 YFSETQ. J gave up 5 bases and V 4 bases, and 8 bases lay outside the gene matches. CDR3 region: CASSSGQGGGETQYF. In DNA form, the CDR3 reads TGCGCCAGCAGCAGCGGACAGGGGGGAGGCGAGACCCAGTACTTC.

This chain uses TRBV28 with TRBJ1-2; D ambiguous. The CDR3 covers 11 residues. The V end lost 2 bases, the J end lost 7 bases, and 5 bases lay between the germline ends. The germline V gene encodes CDR1 MDHEN and CDR2 SYDVKM. CDR3 loop: CASSLQSGYTF. The CDR3 DNA reads TGTGCCAGCAGTTTACAGTCTGGCTACACCTTC.

This chain's CDR3 is CASSRRRETGANVLTF. The DNA of the CDR3 is TGTGCCAGCAGTAGGAGGAGGGAGACTGGGGCCAACGTCCTGACTTTC. This chain joins TRBV6-2 or TRBV6-3 and TRBJ2-6, with D perhaps matching TRBD2 (6 bases). The V gene lost 5 bases and the J gene lost 2 bases, with 13 bases spanning the gap. Germline V gene lookup returns CDR1 MNHEY and CDR2 SVGEGT. The CDR3 is made up of 16 amino acids.

This chain joins TRBV7-8 and TRBJ2-5, with 9 bases identical to TRBD1. The germline V gene has CDR1 SGHVS and CDR2 FQNEAQ. V lost 7 bases and J lost 2; bases outside the gene matches: 8. CDR3 length: 15 residues. CDR3 amino acids: CASNWGTGIQETQYF. In DNA, the CDR3 is TGTGCCAGCAACTGGGGGACAGGGATTCAAGAGACCCAGTACTTC. The full variable domain, in which reference TRBV7-8 and TRBJ2-5 provide the parts outside the CDR3, is GAGVSQSPRYKVAKRGQDVALRCDPISGHVSLFWYQQALGQGPEFLTYFQNEAQLDKSGLPSDRFFAERPEGSVSTLKIQRTQQEDSAVYLCASNWGTGIQETQYFGPGTRLLVL.

CDR3 sequence: CSLQRGNTEAFF. CDR3 bases: TGCAGTCTTCAAAGGGGTAACACTGAAGCTTTCTTT. The chain has TRBV29-1 and TRBJ1-1; tentatively, D is TRBD1 (5 bases). In germline, CDR1 is SQVTM, CDR2 ANQGSEA. This CDR3 is built from 12 residues.

The V gene is TRBV7-2, the J gene TRBJ2-2, with 7 bases fitting TRBD1. CDR3 size: 15 residues. V shed 3 bases and J 3 bases; nucleotides not matched to a gene: 4. In germline, CDR1 is SGHTA, CDR2 FQGNSA. CDR3 sequence reads: CASSFDRVDTGELFF. The CDR3, as DNA: TGTGCCAGCAGCTTCGACAGGGTTGACACCGGGGAGCTGTTTTTT. Based on the CDR3 plus reference TRBV7-2 and TRBJ2-2, the full variable domain is GAGVSQSPSNKVTEKGKDVELRCDPISGHTALYWYRQSLGQGLEFLIYFQGNSAPDKSGLPSDRFSAERTGGSVSTLTIQRTQQEDSAVYLCASSFDRVDTGELFFGEGSRLTVL.

The chain employs TRBV7-3 and TRBJ1-1; no clear D gene. Germline V gene data show CDR1 as SGHTA and CDR2 as FQGTGA. V dropped 6 bases and J dropped 4 bases, with 24 bases sitting between them. This CDR3 region has 17 residues. The CDR3, as DNA: TGTGCCAGCAGTCCAAGCGGGTTGGGCTATGGCGGCACTGAAGCTTTCTTT. Amino acids: CASSPSGLGYGGTEAFF.

Worth noting for this clone: Other nucleotide sequences from this sample produce the same CDR3. V is TRBV7-9 and J is TRBJ2-1; D call uncertain. V shed 3 bases and J shed 0 bases, with 6 bases lying between them. This CDR3 is 14 amino acids long. Germline CDR1 reads SEHNR; CDR2 reads FQNEAQ (reference sequence). The CDR3 DNA is TGTGCCAGCAGCTTGAGTGGCTCCTACAATGAGCAGTTCTTC. Its protein product is CASSLSGSYNEQFF.

The chain has TRBV7-2 and TRBJ1-1; D might be TRBD1 (6 bases). The CDR3 consists of 15 residues. The germline V gene has CDR1 SGHTA and CDR2 FQGNSA. V was shortened by 1 base and J by 3 bases, with 12 bases between the two germline ends. The CDR3: CASSLVGALDTEAFF. The CDR3 DNA sequence: TGTGCCAGCAGCTTAGTGGGGGCCCTCGACACTGAAGCTTTCTTT.

The chain employs TRBV7-9 and TRBJ2-7, with 7 bases matching TRBD2. The germline gives CDR1 SEHNR, CDR2 FQNEAQ (reference sequence). J lost 3 bases, V lost 4 bases, and 12 bases had no gene match. The CDR3 extends over 16 amino acids. CDR3 residues: CASSSGGTGSYYEQYF. CDR3 DNA sequence: TGTGCCAGCAGCTCGGGGGGTACAGGTTCGTACTACGAGCAGTACTTC.

This chain links TRBV10-2 with TRBJ1-2; 10 nucleotides align to TRBD1. CDR1 is WSHSY, CDR2 SAAADI, per germline. This CDR3 is 13 amino acids long. J gave up 6 bases and V 9 bases, and 7 bases lay outside the gene matches. The CDR3 region is CASTDRGRNGYTF. The CDR3 nucleotides read TGCGCCAGTACTGACAGGGGGCGAAATGGCTACACCTTC.

The chain has TRBV9 and TRBJ2-2, with TRBD2 as a possible D gene (5 bases). V lost 3 bases, J lost 0 bases, and 12 bases lay in between. This CDR3 spans 16 amino acids. CDR1 is SGDLS and CDR2 is YYNGEE in the germline V gene. In nucleotides, the CDR3 is TGTGCCAGCAGCGCCCTCCAGCGGACGAACACCGGGGAGCTGTTTTTT. It translates to CASSALQRTNTGELFF. Using reference TRBV9 and TRBJ2-2 for the parts outside the CDR3, the full variable domain is DSGVTQTPKHLITATGQRVTLRCSPRSGDLSVYWYQQSLDQGLQFLIQYYNGEERAKGNILERFSAQQFPDLHSELNLSSLELGDSALYFCASSALQRTNTGELFFGEGSRLTVL.

This clone was picked up a small number of times. The V call is TRBV5-5, the J call TRBJ1-2; no reliable D call. The CDR3 has 14 residues. Trimming cost V 4 bases and J 8 bases, with 18 bases left between them. Per the germline V gene, CDR1 is SGHKS and CDR2 is YYEKEE (reference sequence). The CDR3 bases are TGTGCCAGCAGCGTAGACTCTCTCCTAGGAGGCTACACCTTC. This translates into CASSVDSLLGGYTF.

The chain has TRBV5-1 and TRBJ1-1, with D unresolved. Trimming removed 0 bases at V and 4 bases at J, with 19 bases between. The germline CDR1 and CDR2 sequences are SGHRS and YFSETQ. This CDR3 has 17 amino acids. The CDR3 DNA reads TGCGCCAGCAGCTTGGTTAGCGGCGGGGTTGGTGGCACTGAAGCTTTCTTT. Encoded protein: CASSLVSGGVGGTEAFF.

The V and J genes are TRBV6-2 or TRBV6-3 and TRBJ1-1; D may be TRBD1 (5 bases). The CDR3 spans 18 residues. Germline loops: CDR1 MNHEY, CDR2 SVGEGT. Trimming removed 2 bases at V and 4 bases at J, with 23 bases between. CDR3 sequence: CASSYETTGARWGTEAFF. The CDR3 DNA sequence: TGTGCCAGCAGTTACGAAACCACAGGCGCACGTTGGGGCACTGAAGCTTTCTTT.